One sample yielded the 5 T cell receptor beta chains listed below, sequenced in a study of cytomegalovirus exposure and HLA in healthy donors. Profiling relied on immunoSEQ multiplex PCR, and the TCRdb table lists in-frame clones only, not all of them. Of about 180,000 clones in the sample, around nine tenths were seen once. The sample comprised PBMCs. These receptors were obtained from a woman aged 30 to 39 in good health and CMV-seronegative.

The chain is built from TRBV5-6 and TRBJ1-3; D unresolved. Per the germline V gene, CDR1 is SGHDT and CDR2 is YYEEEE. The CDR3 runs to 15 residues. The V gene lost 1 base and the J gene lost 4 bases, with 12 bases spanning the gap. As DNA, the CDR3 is TGTGCCAGCAGCTTGATAACTTTTACGGGAAACACCATATATTTT. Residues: CASSLITFTGNTIYF.

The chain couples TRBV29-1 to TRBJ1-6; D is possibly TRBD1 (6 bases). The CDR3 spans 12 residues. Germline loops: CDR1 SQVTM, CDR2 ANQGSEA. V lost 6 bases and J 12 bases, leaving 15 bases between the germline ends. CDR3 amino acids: CSVQGPKGPLHF. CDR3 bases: TGCAGCGTACAGGGCCCCAAGGGACCCCTCCACTTT. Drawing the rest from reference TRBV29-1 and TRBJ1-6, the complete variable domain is SAVISQKPSRDICQRGTSLTIQCQVDSQVTMMFWYRQQPGQSLTLIATANQGSEATYESGFVIDKFPISRPNLTFSTLTVSNMSPEDSSIYLCSVQGPKGPLHFGNGTRLTVT.

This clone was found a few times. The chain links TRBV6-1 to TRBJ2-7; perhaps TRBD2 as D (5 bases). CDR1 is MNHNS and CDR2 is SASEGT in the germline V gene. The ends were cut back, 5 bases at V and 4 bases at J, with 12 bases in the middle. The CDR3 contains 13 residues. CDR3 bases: TGTGCCAGCAGTATCGACGGGAATTACGAGCAGTACTTC. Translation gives CASSIDGNYEQYF.

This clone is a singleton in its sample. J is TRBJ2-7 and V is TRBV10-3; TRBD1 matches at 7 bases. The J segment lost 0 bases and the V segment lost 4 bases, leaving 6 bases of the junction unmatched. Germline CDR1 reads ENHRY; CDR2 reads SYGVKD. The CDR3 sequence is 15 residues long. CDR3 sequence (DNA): TGTGCCATCAGTGGTCGACAGGGAAACTCCTACGAGCAGTACTTC. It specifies CAISGRQGNSYEQYF.

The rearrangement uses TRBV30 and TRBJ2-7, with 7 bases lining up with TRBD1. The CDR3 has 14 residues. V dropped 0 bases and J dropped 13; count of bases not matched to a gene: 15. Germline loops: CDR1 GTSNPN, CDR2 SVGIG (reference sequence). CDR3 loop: CAWSVLRYGQAPYF. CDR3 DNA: TGTGCCTGGAGTGTGCTGAGGTACGGACAGGCCCCTTACTTC. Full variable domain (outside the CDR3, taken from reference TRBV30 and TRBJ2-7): SQTIHQWPATLVQPVGSPLSLECTVEGTSNPNLYWYRQAAGRGLQLLFYSVGIGQISSEVPQNLSASRPQDRQFILSSKKLLLSDSGFYLCAWSVLRYGQAPYFGPGTRLTVT.